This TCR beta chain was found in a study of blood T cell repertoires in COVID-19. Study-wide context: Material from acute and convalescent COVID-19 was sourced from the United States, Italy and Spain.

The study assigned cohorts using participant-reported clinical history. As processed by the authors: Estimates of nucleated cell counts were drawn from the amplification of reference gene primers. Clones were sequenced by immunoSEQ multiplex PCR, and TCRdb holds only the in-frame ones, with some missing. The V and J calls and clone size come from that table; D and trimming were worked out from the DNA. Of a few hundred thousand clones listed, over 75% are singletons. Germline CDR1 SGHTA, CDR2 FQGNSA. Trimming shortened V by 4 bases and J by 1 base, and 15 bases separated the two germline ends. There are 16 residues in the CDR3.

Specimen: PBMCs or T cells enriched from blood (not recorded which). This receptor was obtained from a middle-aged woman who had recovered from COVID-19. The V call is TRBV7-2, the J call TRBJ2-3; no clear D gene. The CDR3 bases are TGTGCCAGCAGCTCCCTAGTCGTTCGGGGCACAGATACGCAGTATTTT. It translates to CASSSLVVRGTDTQYF.